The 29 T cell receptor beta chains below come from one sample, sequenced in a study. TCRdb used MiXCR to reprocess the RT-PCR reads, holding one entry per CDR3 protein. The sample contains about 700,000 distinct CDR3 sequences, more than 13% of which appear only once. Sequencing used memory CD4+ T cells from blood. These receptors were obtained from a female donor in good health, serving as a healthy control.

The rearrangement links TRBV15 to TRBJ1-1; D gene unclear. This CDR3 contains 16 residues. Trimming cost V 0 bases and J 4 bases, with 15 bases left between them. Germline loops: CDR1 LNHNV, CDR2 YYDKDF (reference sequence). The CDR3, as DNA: TGTGCCACCAGCAGAGACAATATGGCGTGGAGCACTGAAGCTTTCTTT. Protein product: CATSRDNMAWSTEAFF.

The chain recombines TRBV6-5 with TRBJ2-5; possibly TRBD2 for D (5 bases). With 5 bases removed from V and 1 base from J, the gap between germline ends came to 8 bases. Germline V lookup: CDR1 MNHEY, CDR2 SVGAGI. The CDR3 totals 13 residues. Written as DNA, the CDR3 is TGTGCCAGCAGTCAGCGGAGCCAAGAGACCCAGTACTTC. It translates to CASSQRSQETQYF.

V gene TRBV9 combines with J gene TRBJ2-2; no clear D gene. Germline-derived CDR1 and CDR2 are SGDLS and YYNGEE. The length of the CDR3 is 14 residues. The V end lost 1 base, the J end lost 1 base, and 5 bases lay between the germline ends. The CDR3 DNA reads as TGTGCCAGCAGCGTAATCGAGAACACCGGGGAGCTGTTTTTT. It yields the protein CASSVIENTGELFF.

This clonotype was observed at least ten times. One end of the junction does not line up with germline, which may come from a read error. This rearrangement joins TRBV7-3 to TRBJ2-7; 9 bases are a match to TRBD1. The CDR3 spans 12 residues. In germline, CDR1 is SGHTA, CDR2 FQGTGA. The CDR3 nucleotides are TGTGCCAGCAGCTTTGACAGGGGGGAGCTGTACTTC. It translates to CASSFDRGELYF.

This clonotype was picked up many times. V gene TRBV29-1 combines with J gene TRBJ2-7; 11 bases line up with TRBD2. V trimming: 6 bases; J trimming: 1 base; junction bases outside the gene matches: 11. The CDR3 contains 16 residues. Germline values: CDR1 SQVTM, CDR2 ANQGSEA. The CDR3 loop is CSVDTSGTSGSYEQYF. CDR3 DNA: TGCAGCGTGGACACCTCCGGGACTAGCGGATCCTACGAGCAGTACTTC.

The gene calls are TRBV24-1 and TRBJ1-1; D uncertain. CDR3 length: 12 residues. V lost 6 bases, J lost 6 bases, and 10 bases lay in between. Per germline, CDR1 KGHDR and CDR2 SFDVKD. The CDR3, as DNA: TGTGCCACCAGTAGCAACGGGCCTGAAGCTTTCTTT. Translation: CATSSNGPEAFF.

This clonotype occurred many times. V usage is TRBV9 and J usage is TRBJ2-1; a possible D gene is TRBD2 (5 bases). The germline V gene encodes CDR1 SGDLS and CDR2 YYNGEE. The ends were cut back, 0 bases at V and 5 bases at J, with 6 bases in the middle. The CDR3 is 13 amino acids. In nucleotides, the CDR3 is TGTGCCAGCAGCGTAGTCGGGGACAATGAGCAGTTCTTC. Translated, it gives CASSVVGDNEQFF.

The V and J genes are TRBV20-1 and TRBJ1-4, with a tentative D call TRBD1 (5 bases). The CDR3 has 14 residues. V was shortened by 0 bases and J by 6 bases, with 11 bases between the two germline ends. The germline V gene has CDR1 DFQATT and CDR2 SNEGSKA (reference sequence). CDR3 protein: CSARDQRGDEKLFF. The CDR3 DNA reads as TGCAGTGCTAGAGATCAAAGGGGCGATGAAAAACTGTTTTTT.

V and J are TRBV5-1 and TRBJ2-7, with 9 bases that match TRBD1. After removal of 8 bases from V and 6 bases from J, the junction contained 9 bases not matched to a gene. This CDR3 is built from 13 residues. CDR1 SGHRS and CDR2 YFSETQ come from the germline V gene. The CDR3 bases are TGCGCCAGGGCGAGGGACAGGGTAACCGAGCAGTACTTC. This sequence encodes CARARDRVTEQYF.

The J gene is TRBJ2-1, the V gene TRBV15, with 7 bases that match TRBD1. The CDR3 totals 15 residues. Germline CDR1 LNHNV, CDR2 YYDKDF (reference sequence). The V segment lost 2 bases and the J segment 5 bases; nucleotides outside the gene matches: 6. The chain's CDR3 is CATSRFRDSNNEQFF. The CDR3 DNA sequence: TGTGCCACCAGCAGATTCCGGGACAGTAACAATGAGCAGTTCTTC.

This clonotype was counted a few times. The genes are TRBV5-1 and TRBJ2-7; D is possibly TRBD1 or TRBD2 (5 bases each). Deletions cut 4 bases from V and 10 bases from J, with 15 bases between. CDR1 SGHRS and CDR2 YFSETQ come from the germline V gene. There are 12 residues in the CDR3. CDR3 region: CASSGTGTIQYF. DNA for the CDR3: TGCGCCAGCAGCGGGACCGGGACCATCCAGTACTTC.

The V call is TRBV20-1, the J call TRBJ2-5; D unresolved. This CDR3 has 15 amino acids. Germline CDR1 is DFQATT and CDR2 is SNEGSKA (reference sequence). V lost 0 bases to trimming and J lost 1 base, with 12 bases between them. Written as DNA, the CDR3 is TGCAGTGCTAGAGATCATCGGCGGTCCCAAGAGACCCAGTACTTC. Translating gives CSARDHRRSQETQYF.

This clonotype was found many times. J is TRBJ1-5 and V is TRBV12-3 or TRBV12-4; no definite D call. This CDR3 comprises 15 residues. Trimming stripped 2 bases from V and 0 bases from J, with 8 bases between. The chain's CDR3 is CASSLRGASNQPQHF. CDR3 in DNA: TGTGCCAGCAGTTTACGCGGAGCTAGCAATCAGCCCCAGCATTTT.

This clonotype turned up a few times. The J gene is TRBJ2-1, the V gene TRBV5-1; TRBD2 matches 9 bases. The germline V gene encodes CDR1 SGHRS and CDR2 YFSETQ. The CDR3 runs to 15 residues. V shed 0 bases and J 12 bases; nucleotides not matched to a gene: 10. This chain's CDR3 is CASSLAPSSGGSQFF. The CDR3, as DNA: TGCGCCAGCAGCTTGGCCCCGAGTAGCGGGGGCTCGCAGTTCTTC.

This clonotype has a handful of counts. The CDR3 DNA reads TGTGCCAGTACTAAGACTAGCGGGACCGACAGCTCCTACAATGAGCAGTTCTTC. As protein: CASTKTSGTDSSYNEQFF. V and J are TRBV3-1 and TRBJ2-1; TRBD2 aligns across 11 bases. The CDR3 consists of 18 residues. J was trimmed by 0 bases and V by 9 bases; bases with no gene match: 13. CDR1 is LGHDT, CDR2 YNNKEL, per germline (reference sequence).

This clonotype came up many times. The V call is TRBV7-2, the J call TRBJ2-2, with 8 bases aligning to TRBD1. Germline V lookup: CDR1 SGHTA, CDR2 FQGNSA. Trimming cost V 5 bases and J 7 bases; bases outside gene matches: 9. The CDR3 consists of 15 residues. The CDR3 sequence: CASSPWTGTGGELFF. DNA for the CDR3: TGTGCCAGCAGCCCCTGGACAGGGACTGGCGGGGAGCTGTTTTTT. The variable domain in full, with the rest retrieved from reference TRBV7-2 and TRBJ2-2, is GAGVSQSPSNKVTEKGKDVELRCDPISGHTALYWYRQSLGQGLEFLIYFQGNSAPDKSGLPSDRFSAERTGGSVSTLTIQRTQQEDSAVYLCASSPWTGTGGELFFGEGSRLTVL.

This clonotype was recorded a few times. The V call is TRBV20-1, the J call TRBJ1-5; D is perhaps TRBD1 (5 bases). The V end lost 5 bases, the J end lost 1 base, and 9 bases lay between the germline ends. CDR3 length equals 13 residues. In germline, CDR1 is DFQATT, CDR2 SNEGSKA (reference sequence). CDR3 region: CSAHRDSNQPQHF. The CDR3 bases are TGCAGTGCTCACCGGGACAGCAATCAGCCCCAGCATTTT.

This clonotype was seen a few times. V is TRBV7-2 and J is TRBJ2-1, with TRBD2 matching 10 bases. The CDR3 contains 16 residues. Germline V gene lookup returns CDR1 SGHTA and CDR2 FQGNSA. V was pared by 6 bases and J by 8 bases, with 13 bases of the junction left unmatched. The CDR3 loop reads CASRPAGLAGVYEQFF. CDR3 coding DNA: TGTGCCAGCAGACCGGCGGGTCTAGCGGGGGTCTATGAGCAGTTCTTC.

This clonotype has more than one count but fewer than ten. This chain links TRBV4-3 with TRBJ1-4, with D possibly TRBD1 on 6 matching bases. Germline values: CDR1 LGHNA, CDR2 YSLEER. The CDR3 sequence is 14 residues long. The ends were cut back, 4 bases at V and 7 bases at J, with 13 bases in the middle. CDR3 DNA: TGCGCCAGCAGCCCCACAGGGTTAGGTGAAAAACTGTTTTTT. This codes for CASSPTGLGEKLFF.

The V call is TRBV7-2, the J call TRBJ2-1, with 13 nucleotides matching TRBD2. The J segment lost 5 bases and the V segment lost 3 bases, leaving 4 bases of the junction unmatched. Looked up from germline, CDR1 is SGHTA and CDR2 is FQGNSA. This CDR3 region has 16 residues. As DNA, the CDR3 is TGTGCCAGCAGCTTCCGACTAGCGGGGGGTAACAATGAGCAGTTCTTC. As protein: CASSFRLAGGNNEQFF.

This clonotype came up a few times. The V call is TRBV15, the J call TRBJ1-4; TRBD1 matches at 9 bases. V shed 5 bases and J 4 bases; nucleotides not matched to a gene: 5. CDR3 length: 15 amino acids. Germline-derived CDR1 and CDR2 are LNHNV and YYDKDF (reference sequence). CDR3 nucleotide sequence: TGTGCCACCAGCTTACAGGGGGCGTTTAATGAAAAACTGTTTTTT. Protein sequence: CATSLQGAFNEKLFF.

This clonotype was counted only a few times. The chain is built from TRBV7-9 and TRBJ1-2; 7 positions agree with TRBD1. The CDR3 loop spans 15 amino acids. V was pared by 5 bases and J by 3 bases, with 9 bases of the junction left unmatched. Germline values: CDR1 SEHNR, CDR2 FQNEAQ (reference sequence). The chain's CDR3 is CASSLAGQRDYGYTF. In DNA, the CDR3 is TGTGCCAGCAGCCTTGCGGGACAGCGCGACTATGGCTACACCTTC.

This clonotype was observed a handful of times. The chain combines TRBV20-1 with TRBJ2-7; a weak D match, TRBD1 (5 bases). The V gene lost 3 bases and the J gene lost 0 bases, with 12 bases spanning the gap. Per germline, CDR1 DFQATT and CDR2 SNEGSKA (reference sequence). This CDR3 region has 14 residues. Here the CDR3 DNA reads TGCAGTGCTAGGGGTGCAGGGAACTCCTACGAGCAGTACTTC. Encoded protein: CSARGAGNSYEQYF.

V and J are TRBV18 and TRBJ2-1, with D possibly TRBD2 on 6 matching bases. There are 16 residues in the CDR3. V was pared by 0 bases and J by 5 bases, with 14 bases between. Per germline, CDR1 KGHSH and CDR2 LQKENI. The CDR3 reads CASSPPGGTENNEQFF. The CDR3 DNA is TGTGCCAGCTCACCACCGGGCGGGACGGAAAACAATGAGCAGTTCTTC. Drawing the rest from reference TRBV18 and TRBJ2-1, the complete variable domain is NAGVMQNPRHLVRRRGQEARLRCSPMKGHSHVYWYRQLPEEGLKFMVYLQKENIIDESGMPKERFSAEFPKEGPSILRIQQVVRGDSAAYFCASSPPGGTENNEQFFGPGTRLTVL.

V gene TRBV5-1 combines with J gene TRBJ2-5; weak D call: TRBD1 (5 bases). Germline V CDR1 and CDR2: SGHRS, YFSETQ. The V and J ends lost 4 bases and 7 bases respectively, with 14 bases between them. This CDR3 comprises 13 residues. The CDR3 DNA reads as TGCGCCAGCAGCCCAGAAAGGGGCCGGACCCAGTACTTC. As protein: CASSPERGRTQYF.

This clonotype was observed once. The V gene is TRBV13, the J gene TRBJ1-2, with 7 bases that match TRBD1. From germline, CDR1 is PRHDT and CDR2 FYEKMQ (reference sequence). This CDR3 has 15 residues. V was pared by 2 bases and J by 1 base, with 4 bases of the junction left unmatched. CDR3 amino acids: CASSLTSGGNYGYTF. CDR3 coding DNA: TGTGCCAGCAGCTTAACGTCAGGGGGTAACTATGGCTACACCTTC.

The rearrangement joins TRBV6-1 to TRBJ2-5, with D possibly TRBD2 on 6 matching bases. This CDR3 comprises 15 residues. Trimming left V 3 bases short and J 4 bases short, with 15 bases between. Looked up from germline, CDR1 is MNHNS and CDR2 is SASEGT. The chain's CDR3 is CASSEGSAGRETQYF. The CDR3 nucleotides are TGTGCCAGCAGTGAGGGGTCGGCGGGGCGAGAGACCCAGTACTTC.

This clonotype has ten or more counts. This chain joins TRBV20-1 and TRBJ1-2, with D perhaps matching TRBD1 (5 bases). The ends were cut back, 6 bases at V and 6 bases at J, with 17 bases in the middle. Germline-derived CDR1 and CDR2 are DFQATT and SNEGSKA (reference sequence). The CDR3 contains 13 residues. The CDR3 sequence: CSAEPGLYHGYTF. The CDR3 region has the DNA TGCAGTGCCGAGCCGGGGCTATACCATGGCTACACCTTC.

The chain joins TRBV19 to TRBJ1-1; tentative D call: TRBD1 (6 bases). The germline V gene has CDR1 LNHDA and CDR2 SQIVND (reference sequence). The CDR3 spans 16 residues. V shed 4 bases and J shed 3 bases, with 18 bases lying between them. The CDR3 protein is CASSRVTGSMDTEAFF. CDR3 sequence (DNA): TGTGCCAGTAGTAGAGTAACAGGGAGTATGGACACTGAAGCTTTCTTT.